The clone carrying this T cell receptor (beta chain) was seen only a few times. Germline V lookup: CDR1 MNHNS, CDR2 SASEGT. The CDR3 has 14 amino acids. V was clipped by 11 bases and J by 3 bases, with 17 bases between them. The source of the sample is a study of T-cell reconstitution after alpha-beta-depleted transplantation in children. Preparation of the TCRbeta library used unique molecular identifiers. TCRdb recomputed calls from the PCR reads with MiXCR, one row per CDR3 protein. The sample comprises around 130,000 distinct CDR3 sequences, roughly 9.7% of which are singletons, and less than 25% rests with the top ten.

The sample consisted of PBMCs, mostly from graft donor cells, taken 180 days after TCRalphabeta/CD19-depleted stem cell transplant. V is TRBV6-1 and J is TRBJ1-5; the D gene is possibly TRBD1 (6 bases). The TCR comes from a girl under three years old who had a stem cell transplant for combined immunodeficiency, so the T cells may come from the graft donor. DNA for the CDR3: TGTGCCCTAGGGGGGAAAACCCTCAATCAGCCCCAGCATTTT. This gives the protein CALGGKTLNQPQHF.